This is a list of T cell receptor beta chains from one sample in a study of cytomegalovirus exposure and HLA in healthy donors. Assay: immunoSEQ multiplex PCR; the TCRdb copy retains only in-frame clones and omits some. The table shows about 55,000 clones, with about three quarters occurring only once. Sequenced: PBMCs. The receptors originated from a female donor in good health and CMV-seronegative. CDR3s include the opening cysteine and the closing phenylalanine or tryptophan. D genes are given only for firm matches. The size field is filled for only some rows; it gives once, few, many or a size class.

J gene,D gene,CDR3 length,clone size,V gene,CDR3 protein,CDR3 DNA
TRBJ2-2,TRBD2,17,-,TRBV30,CAWSVASGGPDTGELFF,TGTGCCTGGAGTGTGGCTAGCGGGGGGCCCGACACCGGGGAGCTGTTTTTT
TRBJ2-7,-,17,-,TRBV7-9,CASSLPPDSWAPYEQYF,TGTGCCAGCAGCCTCCCGCCGGACAGTTGGGCGCCCTACGAGCAGTACTTC
TRBJ2-7,TRBD1,15,-,TRBV5-8,CASSPSGTGNYEQYF,TGTGCCAGCAGTCCGTCCGGGACAGGCAACTACGAGCAGTACTTC
TRBJ2-7,TRBD1,15,-,TRBV6-5,CASSYRDRGPYEQYF,TGTGCCAGCAGTTACCGGGACAGGGGGCCCTACGAGCAGTACTTC
TRBJ2-5,-,15,-,TRBV5-6,CASAVNGAVGETQYF,TGTGCCAGCGCGGTGAACGGCGCCGTTGGGGAGACCCAGTACTTC
TRBJ2-1,TRBD1,17,few,TRBV27,CASSKSSGTGHYNEQFF,TGTGCCAGCAGTAAAAGCTCCGGGACAGGGCATTACAATGAGCAGTTCTTC
TRBJ1-2,TRBD1,14,-,TRBV6-1,CASSEGQGPYGYTF,TGTGCCAGCAGTGAGGGACAGGGGCCCTATGGCTACACCTTC
TRBJ2-5,-,12,-,TRBV10-3,CAISDLTKTQYF,TGTGCCATCAGTGATCTAACTAAGACCCAGTACTTC
TRBJ2-3,-,18,-,TRBV1,CTSSHLEAGGSSTDTQYF,TGCACCAGCAGCCATCTTGAGGCGGGGGGGTCTAGCACAGATACGCAGTATTTT
TRBJ2-2,-,16,-,TRBV10-3,CAISESGRLNTGELFF,TGTGCCATCAGTGAGTCCGGTAGACTGAACACCGGGGAGCTGTTTTTT
TRBJ2-2,TRBD1,16,-,TRBV28,CASSFYFRGQGGELFF,TGTGCCAGCAGTTTTTATTTTAGGGGGCAGGGCGGGGAGCTGTTTTTT
TRBJ1-2,-,13,-,TRBV18,CASSPRPRDGYTF,TGTGCCAGCTCACCTCGGCCGAGGGATGGCTACACCTTC
TRBJ1-3,-,13,-,TRBV28,CASTFLSGNTIYF,TGTGCCAGCACCTTCTTATCTGGAAACACCATATATTTT
TRBJ1-4,-,11,-,TRBV18,CASSSVGGLFF,TGTGCCAGCTCATCAGTGGGAGGACTGTTTTTT
TRBJ2-1,TRBD2,11,-,TRBV20-1,CSARKRTSGIF,TGCAGTGCTAGAAAACGGACTAGTGGAATCTTC
TRBJ1-1,-,13,-,TRBV6-5,CASSYRGPAEAFF,TGTGCCAGCAGTTACCGTGGGCCGGCTGAAGCTTTCTTT
TRBJ2-5,-,13,-,TRBV5-4,CASSLEERETQYF,TGTGCCAGCAGCTTGGAGGAGCGCGAGACCCAGTACTTC
TRBJ2-5,TRBD1,16,-,TRBV15,CATSRGRTGTFETQYF,TGTGCCACCAGCAGAGGACGGACAGGGACGTTTGAGACCCAGTACTTC
TRBJ2-1,-,17,-,TRBV19,CASSIDQPQGLYNEQFF,TGTGCCAGTAGTATAGATCAGCCCCAGGGGCTCTACAATGAGCAGTTCTTC
TRBJ2-3,TRBD1,12,-,TRBV5-1,CASEDRVDTQYF,TGCGCCAGCGAAGACAGGGTGGATACGCAGTATTTT
TRBJ1-6,TRBD1,16,few,TRBV5-1,CASSFNRDRGNSPLHF,TGCGCCAGCAGCTTTAACCGGGACAGGGGAAATTCACCCCTCCACTTT
TRBJ1-2,-,14,-,TRBV6-1,CASSEAPANYGYTF,TGTGCCAGCAGTGAAGCCCCAGCGAACTATGGCTACACCTTC
TRBJ1-4,TRBD1,13,-,TRBV10-2,CASATGTGEKLFF,TGCGCCAGCGCGACAGGGACGGGAGAAAAACTGTTTTTT
TRBJ1-1,TRBD1,12,once,TRBV29-1,CSARTGDTEAFF,TGCAGCGCAAGGACAGGGGACACTGAAGCTTTCTTT
TRBJ1-1,-,14,-,TRBV28,CASSLWSVNTEAFF,TGTGCCAGCAGTTTATGGTCAGTGAACACTGAAGCTTTCTTT
TRBJ2-5,TRBD2,14,-,TRBV2,CASRRLAGQETQYF,TGTGCCAGCAGACGACTAGCGGGTCAAGAGACCCAGTACTTC
TRBJ1-2,-,13,-,TRBV12-5,CASGLPGIYGYTF,TGTGCTAGTGGTTTGCCAGGGATCTATGGCTACACCTTC
TRBJ2-7,TRBD2,15,once,TRBV15,CATSREPRGDHEQYF,TGTGCCACCAGCAGAGAACCGCGGGGGGACCACGAGCAGTACTTC
TRBJ1-6,-,13,-,TRBV6-1,CASSEARGSPLHF,TGTGCCAGCAGTGAAGCGAGAGGCTCACCCCTCCACTTT